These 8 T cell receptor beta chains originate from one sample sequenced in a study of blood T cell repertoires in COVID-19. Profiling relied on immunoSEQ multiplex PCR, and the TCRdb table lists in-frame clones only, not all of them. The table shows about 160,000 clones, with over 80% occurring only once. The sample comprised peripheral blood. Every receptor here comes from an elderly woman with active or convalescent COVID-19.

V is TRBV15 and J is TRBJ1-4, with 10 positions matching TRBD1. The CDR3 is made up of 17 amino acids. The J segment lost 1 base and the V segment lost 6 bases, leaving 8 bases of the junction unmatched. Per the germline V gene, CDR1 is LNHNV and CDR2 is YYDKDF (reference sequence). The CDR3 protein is CATRPDRGRGTNEKLFF. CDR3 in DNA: TGTGCCACCAGACCTGACAGGGGGCGCGGAACTAATGAAAAACTGTTTTTT.

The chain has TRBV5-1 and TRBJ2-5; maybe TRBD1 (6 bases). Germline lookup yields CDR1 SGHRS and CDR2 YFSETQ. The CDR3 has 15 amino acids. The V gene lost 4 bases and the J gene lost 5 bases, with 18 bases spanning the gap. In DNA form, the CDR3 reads TGCGCCAGCAGCCCGACAGGTAGAGAACTGGAGACCCAGTACTTC. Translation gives CASSPTGRELETQYF.

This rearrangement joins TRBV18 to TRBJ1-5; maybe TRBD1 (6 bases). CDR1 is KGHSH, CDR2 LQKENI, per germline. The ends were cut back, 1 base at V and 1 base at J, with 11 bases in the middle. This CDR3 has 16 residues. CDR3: CASSPQATGSNQPQHF. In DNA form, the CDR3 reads TGTGCCAGCTCACCACAGGCCACAGGGAGCAATCAGCCCCAGCATTTT.

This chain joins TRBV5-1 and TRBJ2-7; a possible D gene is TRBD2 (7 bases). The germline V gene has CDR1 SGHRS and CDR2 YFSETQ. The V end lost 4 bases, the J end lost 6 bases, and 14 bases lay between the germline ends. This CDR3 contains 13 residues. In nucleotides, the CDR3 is TGCGCCAGCAGCGAACAGGGCGGGAGCGAGCAGTACTTC. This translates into CASSEQGGSEQYF.

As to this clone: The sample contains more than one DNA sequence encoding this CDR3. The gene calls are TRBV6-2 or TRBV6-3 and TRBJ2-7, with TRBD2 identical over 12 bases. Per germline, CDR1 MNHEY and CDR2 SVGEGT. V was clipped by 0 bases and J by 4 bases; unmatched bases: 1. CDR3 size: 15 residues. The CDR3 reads CASSYSGTSGYEQYF. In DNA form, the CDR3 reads TGTGCCAGCAGTTACTCGGGGACTAGCGGGTACGAGCAGTACTTC.

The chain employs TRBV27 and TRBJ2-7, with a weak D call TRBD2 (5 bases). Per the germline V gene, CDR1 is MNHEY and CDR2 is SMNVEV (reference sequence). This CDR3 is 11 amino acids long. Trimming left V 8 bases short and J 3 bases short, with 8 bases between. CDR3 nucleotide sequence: TGTGCCAGCCGAGGGTTCTACGAGCAGTACTTC. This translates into CASRGFYEQYF.

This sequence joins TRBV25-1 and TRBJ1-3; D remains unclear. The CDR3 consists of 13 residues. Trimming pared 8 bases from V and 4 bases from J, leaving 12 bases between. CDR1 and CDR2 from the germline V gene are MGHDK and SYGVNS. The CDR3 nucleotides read TGTGCCAGCCAGACGCCGGGGGGAAACACCATATATTTT. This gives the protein CASQTPGGNTIYF. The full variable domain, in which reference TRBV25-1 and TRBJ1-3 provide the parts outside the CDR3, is EADIYQTPRYLVIGTGKKITLECSQTMGHDKMYWYQQDPGMELHLIHYSYGVNSTEKGDLSSESTVSRIRTEHFPLTLESARPSHTSQYLCASQTPGGNTIYFGEGSWLTVV.

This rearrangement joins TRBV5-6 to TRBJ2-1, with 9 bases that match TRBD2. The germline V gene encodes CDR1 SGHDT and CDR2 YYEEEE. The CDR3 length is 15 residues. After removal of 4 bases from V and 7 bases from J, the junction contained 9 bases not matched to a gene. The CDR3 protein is CASSHRSGGGNEQFF. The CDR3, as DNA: TGTGCCAGCAGCCACCGTAGCGGGGGAGGGAATGAGCAGTTCTTC. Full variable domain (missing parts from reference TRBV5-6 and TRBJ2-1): DAGVTQSPTHLIKTRGQQVTLRCSPKSGHDTVSWYQQALGQGPQFIFQYYEEEERQRGNFPDRFSGHQFPNYSSELNVNALLLGDSALYLCASSHRSGGGNEQFFGPGTRLTVL.